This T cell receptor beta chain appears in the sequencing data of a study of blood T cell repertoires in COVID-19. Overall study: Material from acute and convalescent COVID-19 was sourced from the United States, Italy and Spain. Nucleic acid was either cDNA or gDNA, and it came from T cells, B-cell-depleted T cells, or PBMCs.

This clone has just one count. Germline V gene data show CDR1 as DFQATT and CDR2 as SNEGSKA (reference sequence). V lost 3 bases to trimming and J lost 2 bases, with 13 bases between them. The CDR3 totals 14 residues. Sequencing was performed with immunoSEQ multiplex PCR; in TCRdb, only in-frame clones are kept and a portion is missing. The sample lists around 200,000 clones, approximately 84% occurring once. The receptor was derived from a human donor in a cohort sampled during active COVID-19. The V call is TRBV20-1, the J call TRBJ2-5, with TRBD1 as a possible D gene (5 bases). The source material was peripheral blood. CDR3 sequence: CSASVETAQETQYF. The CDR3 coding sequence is TGCAGTGCTAGTGTAGAGACAGCACAAGAGACCCAGTACTTC.